This entry is about one T cell receptor (beta chain). Its cognate antigen has yet to be identified. No qualities accompany the bases; no much larger clone lies one base away. These data originate in a study of beta chain features in type 1 diabetes (dated 2018 in TCRdb). About the investigation overall: Mean age, gender distribution, total cell number and subset yield were not different between patients and healthy donors. A total of around 100 million sorted cells were examined across all samples, and RNA yield correlated strongly with the number of cells per subset. In the study, recently diagnosed type 1 diabetes patients and matched healthy donors were compared on the TCRB repertoires of their sorted circulating CD4+ T cell subsets. Regulatory and stem cell-like memory subsets were isolated from only 8 patients and about 8 healthy donors, whereas naive and central memory subsets came from all 30 or so donors. Broad study findings and their caveats: A moderate but significant shortening of TCRB CDR3 length was observed in type 1 diabetes patients in all four CD4+ subsets. HLA sub-analyses involved small numbers of individuals, so any influence of HLA type on TCRB rearrangement remained unresolved. Sequencing cDNA rather than genomic DNA could over-represent highly expressing activated cells, although activation and CD3 levels did not differ between groups. Fewer insertions and more nucleotide deletions at VDJ recombination sites were observed in patients with type 1 diabetes, implying thymic rearrangement abnormalities. PCR might favor shorter templates, but patient and control samples were amplified and corrected together, so any skew would affect both groups equally. Naive, central memory and regulatory TCRB repertoires appeared to be more similar among patients than among healthy donors.

A single peripheral blood draw of approximately 0.11 L on average was collected from each donor into heparinised tubes. A BD FACSAria II was used to sort naive, central memory, regulatory and stem cell-like memory CD4+ T cells with a panel that included CD45RO, CCR7, CD25, CD127, CD95 and CD27. A purity above 95% was achieved for all sorted populations. PBMCs were isolated immediately by Lymphoprep density gradient centrifugation and stained directly without culture. So that batch effects would be minimized, each experiment stained and sorted samples in pairs, pairing one healthy donor with one patient. The entire isolated RNA was reverse transcribed using the High Capacity cDNA Reverse Transcription Kit, and thus expressed TCRB transcripts were sequenced. Deep immunoSEQ sequencing was performed on naive, central memory and regulatory T cell samples, with an average of roughly 3.3 million total reads per sample. Sorted cells were lysed in RLT buffer, and RNA was extracted using DNase-treated RNeasy Micro or Mini kits according to cell number. To prevent cross-contamination, every cell subset was processed on its own, while patient and healthy donor samples were processed together. The immunoSEQ multiplex PCR was used to amplify TCRB sequences from cDNA, generating 87-bp fragments that spanned the CDR3 region. The amplicons were sequenced using the Illumina HiSeq platform. Under the source paper's analysis protocol: PCR bias was computationally corrected using synthetic template baselines, reads within Hamming distance 2 were collapsed, and singletons that could not be merged were discarded. Reads were aligned against IMGT so that V, D and J genes, CDR3 length and insertions or deletions at six rearrangement sites could be assigned. Within each subset, clonotype counts were normalized to sorted cell number, after which true diversity and Gini coefficients were computed with the tcR R package. The overlap coefficient, calculated on TCRB nucleotide sequences, was used to measure repertoire sharing. Not all clones reach the TCRdb copy of this immuneACCESS table, which keeps in-frame sequences only. Checked studies attribute under half of the gap to unresolved V genes and leave the rest unexplained. That table is the source of V, J and clone size, and D and trimming were worked out from the DNA. The sample profile shows about 160,000 clones; around 9% of them were found once. The ten biggest clones cover under 0.75% of the sample.

From a lookup of the germline V gene, CDR1 and CDR2 are SGHVS and FNYEAQ. The CDR3, from cysteine to phenylalanine, totals 16 residues. Only the CDR3 part of the read is kept: 48 bases, read in frame from the first base. V lost 3 bases and J lost 0 bases; the stretch between them is 11 bases long. The receptor's source is a woman in her 30s with type 1 diabetes. In this chain, TRBV7-6 is recombined with TRBJ2-2; TRBD1 is possibly the D segment (6 matching bases). Specimen: central memory CD4+ T cells from blood. The CDR3: CASSFQTGANTGELFF. The DNA is as follows: TGTGCCAGCAGCTTCCAGACAGGCGCGAACACCGGGGAGCTGTTTTTT.